These 31 T cell receptor beta chains came from one sample sequenced in a study of cytomegalovirus exposure and HLA in healthy donors. The PCR made use of 60 Vbeta and 13 Jbeta primers. Method: immunoSEQ multiplex PCR; TCRdb's copy keeps in-frame clones and lacks some. The sample has roughly 230,000 clones, around 84% seen once. The material sequenced was PBMCs. All receptors derive from a girl aged 2-10 years in good health and CMV-seronegative.

The chain combines TRBV6-1 with TRBJ1-6; TRBD1 agrees at 12 bases. Germline CDR1 is MNHNS and CDR2 is SASEGT. J was trimmed by 10 bases and V by 0 bases; bases with no gene match: 4. The CDR3 is 16 residues long. This CDR3 reads CASSEASGTGGSPLHF. CDR3 nucleotides: TGTGCCAGCAGTGAAGCGTCCGGGACAGGGGGCTCACCCCTCCACTTT.

The chain carries TRBV6-1 and TRBJ2-7; the match to TRBD1 covers 8 bases. The V gene's germline CDR1 is MNHNS and CDR2 SASEGT. This CDR3 is 15 amino acids long. With 6 bases clipped from V and 1 base from J, the junction kept 8 bases outside the gene matches. CDR3 in amino acids: CASRNDRGGSYEQYF. The CDR3 DNA reads as TGTGCCAGCAGGAACGACAGGGGTGGATCCTACGAGCAGTACTTC.

The DNA for the CDR3 is TGCAGTCCCGGACAGGGCTCTGAAGCTTTCTTT. Protein: CSPGQGSEAFF. This rearrangement joins TRBV29-1 to TRBJ1-1, with TRBD1 matching 8 bases. The CDR3 covers 11 residues. Germline CDR1 SQVTM, CDR2 ANQGSEA.

This sequence joins TRBV7-9 and TRBJ2-1; D might be TRBD1 (6 bases). Trimming stripped 5 bases from V and 2 bases from J, with 13 bases between. This CDR3 has 15 amino acids. CDR1 and CDR2 (germline): SEHNR, FQNEAQ (reference sequence). The CDR3 protein is CASSPPGHPYNEQFF. The CDR3, as DNA: TGTGCCAGCAGCCCTCCGGGACATCCCTACAATGAGCAGTTCTTC.

This clone showed up just once. CDR3 sequence: CASSWSGVQETQYF. As DNA, the CDR3 is TGTGCCAGCAGCTGGAGCGGGGTCCAAGAGACCCAGTACTTC. V and J are TRBV7-9 and TRBJ2-5; 7 bases are shared with TRBD2. J was trimmed by 1 base and V by 4 bases; bases with no gene match: 3. This CDR3 has 14 residues. Germline values: CDR1 SEHNR, CDR2 FQNEAQ (reference sequence).

The chain recombines TRBV5-1 with TRBJ2-7; 14 nucleotides align to TRBD2. This CDR3 spans 15 amino acids. Germline-derived CDR1 and CDR2 are SGHRS and YFSETQ. V was clipped by 4 bases and J by 5 bases; unmatched bases: 5. The CDR3 bases are TGCGCCAGCAGCACGGGACTAGCGGGAGACCACGAGCAGTACTTC. It is translated as CASSTGLAGDHEQYF.

The chain recombines TRBV5-4 with TRBJ2-1; TRBD2 agrees at 12 bases. Per germline, CDR1 SGHNT and CDR2 YYREEE (reference sequence). CDR3 size: 16 residues. Germline trimming cut 3 bases from V and 3 bases from J; bases unmatched to any gene: 4. CDR3 in DNA: TGTGCCAGCAGCTCGGGACTAGCGGGCTTCTACAATGAGCAGTTCTTC. This gives the protein CASSSGLAGFYNEQFF.

The rearrangement links TRBV29-1 to TRBJ2-2; 10 bases fit TRBD2. Per germline, CDR1 SQVTM and CDR2 ANQGSEA. The CDR3 consists of 16 residues. V was clipped by 6 bases and J by 5 bases; unmatched bases: 12. The CDR3 loop is CSVLSGRASGTGELFF. The CDR3 DNA follows: TGCAGCGTCCTCAGCGGGAGGGCCTCAGGGACCGGGGAGCTGTTTTTT.

The V gene is TRBV4-2, the J gene TRBJ2-3; D is possibly TRBD2 (6 bases). There are 14 residues in the CDR3. Trimming removed 1 base at V and 3 bases at J, with 8 bases between. The germline V gene has CDR1 LGHNA and CDR2 YNFKEQ. Here the CDR3 DNA reads TGTGCCAGCAGCCAAGGACTAGTTACAGATACGCAGTATTTT. It is translated as CASSQGLVTDTQYF.

The V gene is TRBV7-3, the J gene TRBJ2-5, with 10 positions matching TRBD2. The junction had 8 bases not matched to a gene; V was cut back by 5 bases and J by 5 bases. CDR3 length equals 15 residues. Germline CDR1 is SGHTA and CDR2 is FQGTGA. The CDR3 spells CASSPGTSATETQYF. The CDR3 nucleotides read TGTGCCAGCAGCCCTGGGACTAGCGCAACGGAGACCCAGTACTTC.

The rearrangement links TRBV11-2 to TRBJ2-3; D is unresolved. Germline CDR1 is SGHAT and CDR2 is FQNNGV. V lost 5 bases, J lost 6 bases, and 12 bases lay in between. The CDR3 extends over 13 amino acids. For the CDR3, the DNA is TGTGCCAGCAGCCCTAACTTGGAGGATACGCAGTATTTT. It encodes CASSPNLEDTQYF.

This clone was seen only once. V is TRBV27 and J is TRBJ2-7, with D maybe TRBD1 (5 bases). The CDR3 length is 14 residues. Germline V gene lookup returns CDR1 MNHEY and CDR2 SMNVEV (reference sequence). V lost 0 bases, J lost 2 bases, and 8 bases lay in between. CDR3 nucleotide sequence: TGTGCCAGCAGTTTATCTTCAGGGACCTACGAGCAGTACTTC. Protein: CASSLSSGTYEQYF.

The chain carries TRBV2 and TRBJ2-7, with D maybe TRBD2 (5 bases). This CDR3 comprises 11 residues. Germline V gives CDR1 SNHLY, CDR2 FYNNEI. Trimming removed 9 bases from V and 7 bases from J, with 13 bases in between. The CDR3 DNA follows: TGTGCCAGTAGGGATGGAGGAGAGCAGTACTTC. Translation gives CASRDGGEQYF.

The chain joins TRBV13 to TRBJ1-2, with D hard to call. V lost 3 bases and J 5 bases, leaving 10 bases between the germline ends. CDR3 size: 13 residues. The germline V gene encodes CDR1 PRHDT and CDR2 FYEKMQ (reference sequence). The CDR3 loop reads CASSFSGSYGYTF. CDR3 nucleotides: TGTGCCAGCAGCTTTTCGGGATCTTATGGCTACACCTTC.

This clone was found a few times. V gene TRBV5-1 combines with J gene TRBJ2-6; TRBD1 is a possible D gene (5 bases). Trimming shortened V by 5 bases and J by 0 bases, and 12 bases separated the two germline ends. The germline gives CDR1 SGHRS, CDR2 YFSETQ. CDR3 length: 16 residues. CDR3 residues: CASRQDSSSGANVLTF. DNA for the CDR3: TGCGCCAGCAGGCAAGACAGTTCCTCTGGGGCCAACGTCCTGACTTTC. Filled out from reference TRBV5-1 and TRBJ2-6, the complete variable domain reads KAGVTQTPRYLIKTRGQQVTLSCSPISGHRSVSWYQQTPGQGLQFLFEYFSETQRNKGNFPGRFSGRQFSNSRSEMNVSTLELGDSALYLCASRQDSSSGANVLTFGAGSRLTVL.

The chain recombines TRBV6-1 with TRBJ2-1, with TRBD2 matching over 7 bases. J gave up 5 bases and V 10 bases, and 14 bases lay outside the gene matches. Per germline, CDR1 MNHNS and CDR2 SASEGT. The CDR3 length is 15 residues. CDR3 DNA: TGTGCCACCAGCCGAAAGTGGGCGGGAGACAATGAGCAGTTCTTC. This sequence encodes CATSRKWAGDNEQFF.

The chain couples TRBV27 to TRBJ1-5, with D hard to call. CDR3 size: 13 residues. V was pared by 5 bases and J by 0 bases, with 5 bases between. Germline CDR1 MNHEY, CDR2 SMNVEV (reference sequence). CDR3 nucleotides: TGTGCCAGCAGTCCAGTTAGCAATCAGCCCCAGCATTTT. This gives the protein CASSPVSNQPQHF.

The gene calls are TRBV6-5 and TRBJ2-5, with 8 bases that match TRBD1. The end of the DNA is better explained by TRBJ2-7, so the J call may be wrong. This CDR3 is 13 amino acids long. Germline lookup yields CDR1 MNHEY and CDR2 SVGAGI. CDR3 protein: CASSSDRAYEQYF. The CDR3 DNA reads as TGTGCCAGCAGTTCGGACAGGGCCTACGAGCAGTACTTC.

The J gene is TRBJ2-7, the V gene TRBV7-9; 11 nucleotides agree with TRBD2. J was trimmed by 2 bases and V by 5 bases; bases with no gene match: 5. CDR3 length equals 15 residues. In germline, CDR1 is SEHNR, CDR2 FQNEAQ (reference sequence). The chain's CDR3 is CASSPSSGRAYEQYF. The CDR3 bases are TGTGCCAGCAGCCCGAGTAGCGGGAGGGCCTACGAGCAGTACTTC.

V usage is TRBV5-8 and J usage is TRBJ2-3, with 10 bases aligning to TRBD2. Germline V gene lookup returns CDR1 SGHTS and CDR2 YDEGEE. Trimming cost V 1 base and J 0 bases; bases outside gene matches: 14. The CDR3 has 20 amino acids. The CDR3 nucleotides read TGTGCCAGCAGCTTGAGGGGGCTCCCACTAGCGGGGTCTAGCACAGATACGCAGTATTTT. Protein product: CASSLRGLPLAGSSTDTQYF.

V and J are TRBV5-1 and TRBJ2-1, with a weak D call TRBD1 (6 bases). CDR1 SGHRS and CDR2 YFSETQ come from the germline V gene. V was shortened by 1 base and J by 4 bases, with 12 bases between the two germline ends. The CDR3 sequence is 15 residues long. DNA of the CDR3: TGCGCCAGCAGCTTGTTGCCGGGGACATACAATGAGCAGTTCTTC. Its protein product is CASSLLPGTYNEQFF.

V usage is TRBV5-1 and J usage is TRBJ1-2, with TRBD1 matching over 7 bases. J was trimmed by 3 bases and V by 0 bases; bases with no gene match: 2. The CDR3 length is 14 residues. Per germline, CDR1 SGHRS and CDR2 YFSETQ. The CDR3 nucleotides are TGCGCCAGCAGCTTGGCGGGGACAGACTATGGCTACACCTTC. It is translated as CASSLAGTDYGYTF. The full variable domain, its missing parts supplied by reference TRBV5-1 and TRBJ1-2, is KAGVTQTPRYLIKTRGQQVTLSCSPISGHRSVSWYQQTPGQGLQFLFEYFSETQRNKGNFPGRFSGRQFSNSRSEMNVSTLELGDSALYLCASSLAGTDYGYTFGSGTRLTVV.

The gene calls are TRBV4-1 and TRBJ2-3; tentatively, D is TRBD1 (6 bases). V lost 3 bases to trimming and J lost 5 bases, with 12 bases between them. The CDR3 runs to 14 residues. The germline CDR1 and CDR2 sequences are MGHRA and YSYEKL. CDR3 in DNA: TGCGCCAGCAGCCACCACACAGGGATAGATACGCAGTATTTT. The encoded protein is CASSHHTGIDTQYF.

The chain couples TRBV19 to TRBJ1-1; 7 nucleotides agree with TRBD1. The CDR3 contains 16 residues. After removal of 6 bases from V and 2 bases from J, the junction contained 12 bases not matched to a gene. The germline gives CDR1 LNHDA, CDR2 SQIVND (reference sequence). The CDR3 spells CASSHQGVLLNTEAFF. The CDR3 nucleotides read TGTGCCAGTAGCCATCAGGGGGTTCTCTTAAACACTGAAGCTTTCTTT.

V is TRBV4-1 and J is TRBJ2-7; 8 bases fit TRBD1. This CDR3 spans 14 amino acids. Germline V lookup: CDR1 MGHRA, CDR2 YSYEKL. Unmatched junction bases numbered 4, after V lost 4 bases and J lost 2 bases. The CDR3 protein is CASSLQGAAYEQYF. In nucleotides, the CDR3 is TGCGCCAGCAGCCTCCAGGGGGCCGCCTACGAGCAGTACTTC.

The chain uses TRBV11-2 and TRBJ1-4, with D possibly being TRBD1 (6 bases). V shed 3 bases and J shed 7 bases, with 12 bases lying between them. The germline CDR1 and CDR2 sequences are SGHAT and FQNNGV. This CDR3 spans 14 amino acids. Here the CDR3 DNA reads TGTGCCAGCAGCTTGGGCAGGGGCGGTGAAAAACTGTTTTTT. As protein: CASSLGRGGEKLFF. Full variable domain (missing parts from reference TRBV11-2 and TRBJ1-4): EAGVAQSPRYKIIEKRQSVAFWCNPISGHATLYWYQQILGQGPKLLIQFQNNGVVDDSQLPKDRFSAERLKGVDSTLKIQPAKLEDSAVYLCASSLGRGGEKLFFGSGTQLSVL.

The genes are TRBV4-2 and TRBJ2-7, with 14 nucleotides matching TRBD2. Trimming at V came to 0 bases and at J to 4 bases, leaving 11 bases not matched to a gene. Germline V gene data show CDR1 as LGHNA and CDR2 as YNFKEQ. This CDR3 comprises 19 residues. As DNA, the CDR3 is TGTGCCAGCAGCCAAGATCCCTACCGGACTAGCGGGAGGTTATACGAGCAGTACTTC. Residues: CASSQDPYRTSGRLYEQYF.

The chain has TRBV2 and TRBJ1-2; D unresolved. Germline V lookup: CDR1 SNHLY, CDR2 FYNNEI. Trimming cost V 6 bases and J 3 bases, with 14 bases left between them. The CDR3 is made up of 14 amino acids. CDR3: CASSAADGDYGYTF. CDR3 sequence (DNA): TGTGCCAGCAGCGCGGCCGACGGAGACTATGGCTACACCTTC.

This chain uses TRBV11-2 with TRBJ2-5, with D possibly matching TRBD1 (5 bases). Germline V gene lookup returns CDR1 SGHAT and CDR2 FQNNGV. The V and J ends lost 1 base and 1 base respectively, with 7 bases between them. The CDR3 totals 14 residues. CDR3 coding DNA: TGTGCCAGCAGCTTAGCAGGGCTCCAAGAGACCCAGTACTTC. Translated, it gives CASSLAGLQETQYF. The variable domain in full, completed from reference TRBV11-2 and TRBJ2-5, reads EAGVAQSPRYKIIEKRQSVAFWCNPISGHATLYWYQQILGQGPKLLIQFQNNGVVDDSQLPKDRFSAERLKGVDSTLKIQPAKLEDSAVYLCASSLAGLQETQYFGPGTRLLVL.

The chain employs TRBV30 and TRBJ2-5; 7 bases fit TRBD1. The J call is in doubt because the DNA end fits TRBJ2-7 better. Germline CDR1 GTSNPN, CDR2 SVGIG (reference sequence). The CDR3 is 14 amino acids. The CDR3 spells CAWSVQGLSYEQYF. CDR3 nucleotides: TGTGCCTGGAGTGTACAGGGGTTATCCTACGAGCAGTACTTC.

This clone was picked up a small number of times. The chain joins TRBV11-3 to TRBJ2-7; D might be TRBD1 (6 bases). V shed 1 base and J shed 5 bases, with 6 bases lying between them. The germline gives CDR1 SGHNT, CDR2 YENEEA. The CDR3 contains 12 residues. The CDR3 DNA sequence: TGTGCCAGCAGCTTAGGGACAGACGAGCAGTACTTC. Amino acids: CASSLGTDEQYF.